This T cell receptor beta chain was identified during a study of identifying expanded T cells in peripheral blood. Here immunoSEQ multiplex PCR was the method, and the copy in TCRdb shows in-frame clones only, minus some. The sample has approximately 100,000 clones, about 89% seen once; the top ten hold 15% to 20%. CDR1 is SGHTA, CDR2 FQGNSA, per germline. The CDR3 consists of 15 residues. The V end lost 5 bases, the J end lost 2 bases, and 16 bases lay between the germline ends. The V gene is TRBV7-2, the J gene TRBJ2-7; TRBD1 or TRBD2 may be the D gene (5 bases each). The TCR sequence derives from a person aged 18-70 years in good health. Sequenced material: blood. The CDR3 DNA sequence: TGTGCCAGCAGCCCCCGGGGACCGGGGACCTACGAGCAGTACTTC. Its protein product is CASSPRGPGTYEQYF. Combining the CDR3 with reference TRBV7-2 and TRBJ2-7 gives the whole variable domain GAGVSQSPSNKVTEKGKDVELRCDPISGHTALYWYRQSLGQGLEFLIYFQGNSAPDKSGLPSDRFSAERTGGSVSTLTIQRTQQEDSAVYLCASSPRGPGTYEQYFGPGTRLTVT.